The entry below gives a single T cell receptor (beta chain) sequence along with its context. Its antigen is still unknown. Other DNA sequences in this sample translate to the same CDR3. This sample is drawn from a study of T cell responses to AZD1222 COVID-19 vaccine. Method: immunoSEQ multiplex PCR; TCRdb's copy keeps in-frame clones and lacks some. The data show around 260,000 clones, 93% seen once. Findings and caveats of the study: Increased Spike-specific TCR breadth and depth were observed after two AZD1222 doses. The study reported that nearly half of spike-specific TCRs target unmutated variant regions. The study sampled repertoires only after the peak T cell response. Most donors were white British, females outnumbered males, and clonal diversity was possibly underestimated.

The sequences come from peripheral blood, collected on day 0 of AZD1222 vaccination. The TCR originated in an adult in good health.

The CDR3 coding sequence is TGTGCCAGTAGTATAGCTTCCTCCTACAATGAGCAGTTCTTC. This translates into CASSIASSYNEQFF. J is TRBJ2-1 and V is TRBV19; D is uncertain. The CDR3 runs 14 residues. The germline V gene encodes CDR1 LNHDA and CDR2 SQIVND (reference sequence). V was trimmed by 1 base and J by 0 bases, leaving 4 bases between them.